One T cell receptor (beta chain) is described in this entry. The antigen is unknown. The CDR3 runs 14 residues. V was shortened by 3 bases and J by 1 base, with 10 bases between the two germline ends. The V gene's germline CDR1 is MDHEN and CDR2 SYDVKM. This record comes from a study of cytomegalovirus exposure and HLA in healthy donors. It was healthy bone marrow donors who served as donors. The study ran its PCR with 60 Vbeta and 13 Jbeta primers. The method was immunoSEQ multiplex PCR; TCRdb's version includes in-frame clones alone and lacks a portion of them. This table holds approximately 220,000 clones, approximately 79% found once. Overall study findings and caveats: Researchers counted 150 to 200 TCR beta chains as cytomegalovirus-associated.

The origin of this receptor is a man younger than 35 in good health and CMV-seronegative. This sequence joins TRBV28 and TRBJ2-7; D perhaps matches TRBD1 (5 bases). The sample was PBMCs. The chain's CDR3 is CASSLPTASYEQYF. The CDR3 DNA reads TGTGCCAGCAGTTTGCCGACAGCTTCCTACGAGCAGTACTTC.